The rows below give T cell receptor beta chains drawn from one sample of a study of blood T cell dynamics during melanoma immunotherapy. Data came from immunoSEQ multiplex PCR; TCRdb stores just in-frame clones and leaves some out. The table has approximately 25,000 clones, 87% seen once. The source was blood, collected from a patient treated with checkpoint blockade. Receptors were obtained from a human donor with melanoma. Both conserved end residues are part of each CDR3. The D gene is left open where the match is weak. Rows may omit the clone size; those that give it use once, few, many or a size class.

clone_size cdr3_length d_call j_call v_call cdr3_aa cdr3_nt
once 14 TRBD2 TRBJ2-7 TRBV2 CASSRLAGTYEQYF TGTGCCAGCAGTAGACTAGCGGGAACCTACGAGCAGTACTTC
- 16 - TRBJ2-7 TRBV18 CASSPGYGGFSYEQYF TGTGCCAGCTCACCTGGCTACGGGGGATTTAGCTACGAGCAGTACTTC
- 18 TRBD2 TRBJ2-7 TRBV4-1 CASSRTGTSGEGTYEQYF TGCGCCAGCAGCCGTACCGGGACTAGCGGGGAAGGAACCTACGAGCAGTACTTC
- 12 - TRBJ2-7 TRBV28 CATEGDSYEQYF TGTGCCACCGAGGGTGACTCCTACGAGCAGTACTTC
- 15 - TRBJ2-3 TRBV9 CASSLVGHYTDTQYF TGTGCCAGCAGCCTTGTGGGACATTACACAGATACGCAGTATTTT
- 12 - TRBJ2-7 TRBV28 CATQGGSYEQYF TGTGCCACCCAGGGGGGTTCCTACGAGCAGTACTTC
- 15 - TRBJ2-7 TRBV5-4 CASSAEPGPTYEQYF TGTGCCAGCAGCGCCGAACCGGGACCCACTTACGAGCAGTACTTC
- 15 - TRBJ1-5 TRBV6-5 CASSSGGNSNQPQHF TGTGCCAGCAGCTCCGGGGGCAATAGCAATCAGCCCCAGCATTTT
- 14 - TRBJ1-5 TRBV30 CASQQGRQRQPQHF TGTGCCTCGCAACAGGGTCGGCAACGTCAGCCCCAGCATTTT
- 15 TRBD1 TRBJ1-3 TRBV5-1 CASSAGTGMGNTIYF TGCGCCAGCAGCGCGGGGACAGGGATGGGAAACACCATATATTTT
once 18 TRBD2 TRBJ2-7 TRBV28 CASSFWLAGGQGRSEQYF TGTGCCAGCAGTTTTTGGCTAGCGGGAGGGCAAGGGCGGTCGGAGCAGTACTTC
- 16 TRBD1 TRBJ1-5 TRBV6-5 CASSSRIAGGGQPQHF TGTGCCAGCAGTTCCCGCATTGCAGGGGGCGGTCAGCCCCAGCATTTT
- 13 - TRBJ2-7 TRBV28 CASSRTVTYEQYF TGTGCCAGCAGTCGGACAGTCACCTACGAGCAGTACTTC
once 12 - TRBJ2-5 TRBV29-1 CSVRDGQETQYF TGCAGCGTACGGGACGGCCAAGAGACCCAGTACTTC
once 14 - TRBJ2-5 TRBV7-9 CASSQLTRAETQYF TGTGCCAGCAGCCAGCTTACTCGGGCGGAGACCCAGTACTTC
- 11 - TRBJ1-1 TRBV5-1 CASSFGTEAFF TGCGCCAGCAGCTTCGGCACTGAAGCTTTCTTT
- 14 TRBD1 TRBJ1-2 TRBV11-1 CASSLTGSSYGYTF TGTGCCAGCAGCTTGACAGGGAGCAGCTATGGCTACACCTTC
- 13 - TRBJ2-7 TRBV10-1 CASSETGTHEQYF TGCGCCAGCAGTGAGACAGGCACCCACGAGCAGTACTTC
- 19 TRBD1 TRBJ1-1 TRBV7-8 CASSSPSNRGGPMNTEAFF TGTGCCAGCAGCTCCCCCTCTAACAGGGGGGGGCCTATGAACACTGAAGCTTTCTTT
- 15 TRBD2 TRBJ2-7 TRBV28 CASSPTSGVLYEQYF TGTGCCAGCAGTCCGACTAGCGGGGTACTCTACGAGCAGTACTTC
- 15 - TRBJ2-2 TRBV7-6 CASSLRGSNTGELFF TGTGCCAGCAGCTTACGGGGGTCAAACACCGGGGAGCTGTTTTTT
- 14 - TRBJ2-3 TRBV5-1 CASSPPTVADTQYF TGCGCCAGCAGCCCTCCGACAGTCGCAGATACGCAGTATTTT
- 13 TRBD2 TRBJ2-2 TRBV2 CAFRAREEGELFF TGTGCCTTCCGGGCGCGGGAGGAGGGGGAGCTGTTTTTT